A selection of T cell receptor beta chains follows, all from one sample in a study of T-cell reconstitution after alpha-beta-depleted transplantation in children. TCRdb ran MiXCR on the PCR reads and lists one entry per CDR3 protein. The sample lists some 200,000 distinct CDR3 sequences, approximately 8.4% occurring once. The sample here was PBMCs, mostly from graft donor cells, taken 360 days after TCRalphabeta/CD19-depleted stem cell transplant. Receptor source: a male patient between 2 and 10 years old who had a stem cell transplant for acute myeloid leukemia, so the T cells may come from the graft donor. The conserved cysteine and the conserved F or W are not part of the CDR3 here.

V gene,J gene,CDR3 protein
TRBV15,TRBJ2-5,ATSRDVGIQETQY
TRBV4-2,TRBJ2-1,ASSQEGATYNEQF
TRBV20-1,TRBJ2-1,SARGLRSSYNEQF
TRBV9,TRBJ2-5,ASSVGHPRETQY
TRBV29-1,TRBJ2-7,SVEDPRQGRTYEQY
TRBV18,TRBJ2-4,ASSPVGGSGKNIQY
TRBV4-2,TRBJ1-1,ASSQARRGGATEAF
TRBV7-6,TRBJ2-1,ASSRLAGGLNNEQF
TRBV5-1,TRBJ2-5,ASSSNRGDQETQY
TRBV7-8,TRBJ2-5,ASSDTTQETQY
TRBV12-3/TRBV12-4,TRBJ1-1,ASSLGRNPEAF
TRBV12-3/TRBV12-4,TRBJ1-4,ASSLFRPGQGDEKLF
TRBV4-3,TRBJ2-2,ASSQDVTSDNTGELF
TRBV9,TRBJ2-7,ASSVEPGYEQY
TRBV6-2/TRBV6-3,TRBJ2-7,ASRGDIGRRSYEQY
TRBV5-1,TRBJ1-5,ASSADRPNQPQH
TRBV7-9,TRBJ2-1,ASSLGLIAGGEEQF
TRBV7-2,TRBJ2-1,ASSLGPLRGLLRGNEQF
TRBV5-1,TRBJ2-3,ASSFGAGGLTDTQY
TRBV6-1,TRBJ2-1,ASRQRRQVSLQEQF
TRBV4-2,TRBJ2-5,ASSQGSVSGAETQY
TRBV20-1,TRBJ1-4,SASRGGGKLF
TRBV5-1,TRBJ2-3,ASSLGPPGLGNGKGQY
TRBV5-1,TRBJ2-5,ASRTQETQY
TRBV12-3/TRBV12-4,TRBJ2-1,ASSPGTGGIRDNEQF
TRBV5-1,TRBJ2-7,ASSQPAYEQY
TRBV4-1,TRBJ2-3,ASSLRQERDTQY
TRBV4-3,TRBJ2-5,ASSQAPHEGTQY
TRBV5-1,TRBJ2-1,ASSLERTAYNEQF
TRBV7-8,TRBJ2-2,AGRKTSGSPGELF
TRBV3-1,TRBJ2-1,ASSQEERPDNEQF
TRBV6-5,TRBJ2-2,ASSYEGDRENTGELF
TRBV3-1,TRBJ2-3,ASSQGRDTQY
TRBV9,TRBJ1-3,ASSVGPRAGNTIY
TRBV7-2,TRBJ1-2,ASSLRHNYGYT
TRBV7-2,TRBJ1-6,ASSFRTPDNSPLH
TRBV29-1,TRBJ2-5,STSQAQETQY
TRBV20-1,TRBJ1-1,SARGGWGNTEAF
TRBV29-1,TRBJ2-1,SVEDPQGSYNEQF
TRBV9,TRBJ2-3,ASSVAAGQRTDTQY
TRBV29-1,TRBJ2-7,SIITGTGKNEQY
TRBV27,TRBJ2-1,ASSCIRVRPYNEQF
TRBV29-1,TRBJ2-7,SVEAGDYEQY
TRBV20-1,TRBJ2-5,SARLTSGDGTQY
TRBV20-1,TRBJ2-3,SAIYREGNTQY
TRBV2,TRBJ2-7,ASKRDHPYEQY
TRBV29-1,TRBJ2-5,SVRTSVETQY
TRBV9,TRBJ1-1,ASSVGLDRYPNTEAF
TRBV20-1,TRBJ2-7,SAKTSGSVAEQY